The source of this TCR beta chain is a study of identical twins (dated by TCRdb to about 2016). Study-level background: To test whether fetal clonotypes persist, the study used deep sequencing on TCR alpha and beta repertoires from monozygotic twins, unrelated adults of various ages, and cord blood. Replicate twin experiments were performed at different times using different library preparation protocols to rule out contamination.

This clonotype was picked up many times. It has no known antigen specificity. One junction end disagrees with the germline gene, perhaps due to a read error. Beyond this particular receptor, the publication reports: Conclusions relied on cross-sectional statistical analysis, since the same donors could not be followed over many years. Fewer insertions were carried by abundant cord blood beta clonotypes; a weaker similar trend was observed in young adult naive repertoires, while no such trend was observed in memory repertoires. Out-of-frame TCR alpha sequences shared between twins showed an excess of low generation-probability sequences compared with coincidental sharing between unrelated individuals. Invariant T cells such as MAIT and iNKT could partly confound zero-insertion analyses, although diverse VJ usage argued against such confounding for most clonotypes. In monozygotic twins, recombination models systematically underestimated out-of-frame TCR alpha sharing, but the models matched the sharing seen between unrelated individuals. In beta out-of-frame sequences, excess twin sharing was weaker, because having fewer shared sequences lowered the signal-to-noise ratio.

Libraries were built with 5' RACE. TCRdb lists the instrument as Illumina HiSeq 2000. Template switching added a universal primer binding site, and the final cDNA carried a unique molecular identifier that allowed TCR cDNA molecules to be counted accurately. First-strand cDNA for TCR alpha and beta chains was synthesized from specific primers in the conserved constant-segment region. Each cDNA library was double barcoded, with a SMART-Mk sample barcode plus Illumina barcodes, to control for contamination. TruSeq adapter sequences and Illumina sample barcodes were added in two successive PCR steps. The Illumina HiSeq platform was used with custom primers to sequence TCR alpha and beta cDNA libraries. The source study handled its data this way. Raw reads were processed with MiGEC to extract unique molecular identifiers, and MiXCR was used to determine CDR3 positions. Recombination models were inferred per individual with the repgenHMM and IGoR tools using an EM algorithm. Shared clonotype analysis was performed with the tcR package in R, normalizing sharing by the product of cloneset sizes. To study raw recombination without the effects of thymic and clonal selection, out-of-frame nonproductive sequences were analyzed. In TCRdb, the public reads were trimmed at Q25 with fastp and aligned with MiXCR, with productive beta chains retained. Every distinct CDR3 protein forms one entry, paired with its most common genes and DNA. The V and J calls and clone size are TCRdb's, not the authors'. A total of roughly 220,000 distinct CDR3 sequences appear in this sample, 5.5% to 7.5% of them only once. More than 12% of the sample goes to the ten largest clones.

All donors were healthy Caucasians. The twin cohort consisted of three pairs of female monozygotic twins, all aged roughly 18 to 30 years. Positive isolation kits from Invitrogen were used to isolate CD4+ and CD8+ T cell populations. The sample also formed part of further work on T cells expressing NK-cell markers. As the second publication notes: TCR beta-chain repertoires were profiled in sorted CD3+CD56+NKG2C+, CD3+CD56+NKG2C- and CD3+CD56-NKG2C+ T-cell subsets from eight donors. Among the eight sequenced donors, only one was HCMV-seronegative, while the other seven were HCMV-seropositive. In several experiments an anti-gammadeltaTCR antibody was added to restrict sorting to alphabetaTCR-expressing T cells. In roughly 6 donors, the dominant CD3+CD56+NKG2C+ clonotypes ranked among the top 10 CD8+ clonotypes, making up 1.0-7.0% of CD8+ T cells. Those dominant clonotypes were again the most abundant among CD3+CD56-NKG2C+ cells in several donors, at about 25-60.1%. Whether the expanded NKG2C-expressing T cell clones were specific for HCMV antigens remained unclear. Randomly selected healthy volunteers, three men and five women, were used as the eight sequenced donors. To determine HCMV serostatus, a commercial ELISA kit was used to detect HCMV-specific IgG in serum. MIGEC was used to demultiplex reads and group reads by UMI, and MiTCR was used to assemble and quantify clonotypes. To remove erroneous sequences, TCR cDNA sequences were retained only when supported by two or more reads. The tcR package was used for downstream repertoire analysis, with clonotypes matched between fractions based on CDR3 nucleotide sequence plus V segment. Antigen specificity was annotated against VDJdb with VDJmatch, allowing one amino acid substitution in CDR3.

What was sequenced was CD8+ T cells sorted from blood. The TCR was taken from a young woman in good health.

The DNA is as follows: TGTGCCAGTAGTATGTGGGTGAAGACTGAAGCTTTCTTT. Its translation reads: CASSMWVKTEAFF. Here the chain combines TRBV19 and TRBJ1-1; the D gene assignment is ambiguous. The CDR3 holds 13 amino acids from the cysteine to the phenylalanine. This entry keeps only the CDR3 DNA: 39 bases, framed from base 1. As encoded in the germline V gene (reference sequence), CDR1 is LNHDA while CDR2 is SQIVND.